This T cell receptor (beta chain) comes out of a study of post-analysis software for immune sequencing data. CDR1 MNHEY and CDR2 SVGEGT come from the germline V gene. The CDR3 covers 15 residues. The V and J ends lost 4 bases and 3 bases respectively, with 15 bases between them. Researchers reported that TCR beta cDNA libraries carried unique molecular identifiers. TCRdb re-called the PCR reads through MiXCR, storing one row per CDR3 protein. Among approximately 690,000 distinct CDR3 sequences listed, roughly three fifths were seen once. A remark on this clonotype: The antigen is undetermined.

Notes on the study in general: Five or six TRBV segments were significantly more frequent in patients than in controls. TRBV5-6, TRBV5-1 and TRBV20-1 were among these segments.

Sequencing input: blood. V gene TRBV6-2 or TRBV6-3 combines with J gene TRBJ1-2, with D possibly being TRBD1 (6 bases). The sequence was collected from a girl aged 2-15 years with multiple sclerosis. CDR3 in amino acids: CASSSNRAVDYGYTF. CDR3 sequence (DNA): TGTGCCAGCAGTTCTAACAGGGCAGTAGACTATGGCTACACCTTC.